This T cell receptor beta chain is drawn from a study of cytomegalovirus exposure and HLA in healthy donors. For the study at large: From 190 million or so T cells, an earlier analysis saw approximately 110 million unique TCR beta sequences.

13 Jbeta primers and 60 Vbeta primers were used for the PCR. TCRdb's copy holds only in-frame clones and misses some; the assay was immunoSEQ multiplex PCR. The profile shows over 150,000 clones, around four fifths of them singletons. V was clipped by 0 bases and J by 14 bases, with 14 bases between them. Germline V gene data show CDR1 as SGHTA and CDR2 as FQGNSA. CDR3 length: 13 amino acids. The receptor was isolated from a woman in her forties or fifties in good health and CMV-seropositive. The V gene is TRBV7-2, the J gene TRBJ2-4; D call uncertain. The material sequenced was PBMCs. The CDR3 nucleotides are TGTGCCAGCAGCTTAGCGGCGGTCCCGGAGAAGTACTTC. Translation gives CASSLAAVPEKYF.